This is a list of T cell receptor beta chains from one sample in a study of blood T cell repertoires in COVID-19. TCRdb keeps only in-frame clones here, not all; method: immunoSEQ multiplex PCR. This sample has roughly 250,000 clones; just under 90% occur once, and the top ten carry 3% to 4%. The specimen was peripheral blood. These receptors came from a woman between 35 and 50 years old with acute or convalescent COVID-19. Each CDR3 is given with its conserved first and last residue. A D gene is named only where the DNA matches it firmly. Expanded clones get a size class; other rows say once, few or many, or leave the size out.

TGTGCCAGCAGTCAGACAGGGAGCGTTGGAAACACCATATATTTT	CASSQTGSVGNTIYF	TRBJ1-3	-	TRBD1	TRBV6-5
TGCGCCAGCAGGGGGCCCGGGTTGGGAAACACCATATATTTT	CASRGPGLGNTIYF	TRBJ1-3	-	-	TRBV4-1
TGTGCCAGCAGTGAACTCAGGTACATTCAGTACTTC	CASSELRYIQYF	TRBJ2-4	-	-	TRBV6-1
TGTGCCAGTAGTTCGGACAGGTGGCGGGACTATGGCTACACCTTC	CASSSDRWRDYGYTF	TRBJ1-2	-	TRBD1	TRBV19
TGTGCCAGCAGCTTTAGTAGTTATGGGAGCACCGGGGAGCTGTTTTTT	CASSFSSYGSTGELFF	TRBJ2-2	-	-	TRBV11-1
TGTGCCAGCAGCTATGGGACAGGGGTTGGAGAGACCCAGTACTTC	CASSYGTGVGETQYF	TRBJ2-5	-	TRBD1	TRBV9
TGCGCCAGCAGCTGGGGGACAGGGAACACTGAAGCTTTCTTT	CASSWGTGNTEAFF	TRBJ1-1	few	TRBD1	TRBV5-1
TGTGCCAGCAGGAGTGCAGGGACATTGGCTTACGGCTACACCTTC	CASRSAGTLAYGYTF	TRBJ1-2	-	-	TRBV6-5
TGCGCCAGCCGACCCGGGGGGGCTGGCACAGATACGCAGTATTTT	CASRPGGAGTDTQYF	TRBJ2-3	-	TRBD2	TRBV5-1
TGCGCCAGCAGCTTGGCCGGGACAGGAGGTGAAAAACTGTTTTTT	CASSLAGTGGEKLFF	TRBJ1-4	-	TRBD1	TRBV5-1
TGTGCCAGCAGTCTGGAACCGAGCGGGAACACTGAAGCTTTCTTT	CASSLEPSGNTEAFF	TRBJ1-1	-	-	TRBV27
TGTGCCAGCAGTTCCCGAACAAGGGAGGGTGTAGCTTTCTTT	CASSSRTREGVAFF	TRBJ1-1	-	-	TRBV25-1
TGTGCCAGCAGCCCGGGGGGGATTAGCACAGATACGCAGTATTTT	CASSPGGISTDTQYF	TRBJ2-3	-	TRBD2	TRBV5-4
TGTGCCAGCAGAAGGATAGCGGGGCCGTCCCAAGAGACCCAGTACTTC	CASRRIAGPSQETQYF	TRBJ2-5	-	TRBD2	TRBV11-1
TGTGCCAGCAGCGAGACAGGGGGCGCGGGCGGGGAGCTGTTTTTT	CASSETGGAGGELFF	TRBJ2-2	-	TRBD1	TRBV9
TGTGCCAGCAGCTACCGGGACAGAGCAAATATTAACTATGGCTACACCTTC	CASSYRDRANINYGYTF	TRBJ1-2	-	TRBD1	TRBV14
TGTGCCAGCAGCGCGCAACCTACGACAGGGAGTTCTGGCTACACCTTC	CASSAQPTTGSSGYTF	TRBJ1-2	-	TRBD1	TRBV9